These T cell receptor beta chains were read from a single sample in a study of T-cell memory formation after mild COVID-19. TCRdb used MiXCR to reprocess the 5' RACE reads, holding one entry per CDR3 protein. The repertoire has some 50,000 distinct CDR3 sequences, approximately 12% of them found once; the top ten carry roughly 22%. What was sequenced was PBMCs or a T cell subset sorted from them (not recorded which). The receptors were gathered from a man aged 18 to 29 who had mild COVID-19 (a few samples of this study predate the infection). Cell type and time point are not known. Both conserved end residues are part of each CDR3. A D gene is named only where the DNA matches it firmly. Some rows mark clone size as missing; the rest say once, few, many or name a class of expanded clone.

V	size	J	D	DNA	CDR3
TRBV10-3	few	TRBJ2-3	TRBD1	TGTGCCACCGGAACAGGGGAAGCAGATACGCAGTATTTT	CATGTGEADTQYF
TRBV3-1	-	TRBJ1-3	-	TGTGCCAGCAGCCAAGGGAGGGGACCCATATCTGGAAACACCATATATTTT	CASSQGRGPISGNTIYF
TRBV20-1	few	TRBJ1-5	-	TGCAGTGCAGGGGCAGGCCTAGGGCCCCAGCATTTT	CSAGAGLGPQHF
TRBV29-1	-	TRBJ1-1	-	TGCAGCTCATTAGGGGTCCCTTTGGGGGTGGACACTGAAGCTTTCTTT	CSSLGVPLGVDTEAFF
TRBV7-8	many	TRBJ2-1	-	TGTGCCAGCAGCCCGGGGTTTGGGGACAAGAACAATGAGCAGTTCTTC	CASSPGFGDKNNEQFF
TRBV9	many	TRBJ2-6	-	TGTGCCAGCAGCGATCCCAAGGGCGAGATCTCTGGGGCCAACGTCCTGACTTTC	CASSDPKGEISGANVLTF
TRBV19	-	TRBJ1-1	TRBD1	TGTGCCAGTAGTGCTTGGACAGGGGGGCTGACTGAAGCTTTCTTT	CASSAWTGGLTEAFF
TRBV6-6	many	TRBJ2-3	-	TGTGCCAGCAGAGCGTACGGGGGCCTTAGCACAGATACGCAGTATTTT	CASRAYGGLSTDTQYF
TRBV4-3	few	TRBJ2-3	TRBD2	TGCGCCAGCAGCCAAGAACTAGCGGGGGGCCCGACAGATACGCAGTATTTT	CASSQELAGGPTDTQYF
TRBV7-9	-	TRBJ2-3	-	TGTGCCAGCAGTCCAACAAGCGCCGGCCGAGATACGCAGTATTTT	CASSPTSAGRDTQYF
TRBV4-3	-	TRBJ2-5	TRBD2	TGCGCCAGCAGCCAAGATCGGACTAGCGGGAAGACCCAGTACTTC	CASSQDRTSGKTQYF
TRBV28	-	TRBJ2-1	TRBD2	TGTGCCAGCAGTTGGGGGGGATCCTACAATGAGCAGTTCTTC	CASSWGGSYNEQFF
TRBV6-5	-	TRBJ1-1	-	TGTGCCAGCAGTTACTCTGCGGTATTAGCCACTGAAGCTTTCTTT	CASSYSAVLATEAFF
TRBV20-1	few	TRBJ1-4	TRBD1	TGCAGTGCTGCCCCCCCGGACAGGGATGAAAAACTGTTTTTT	CSAAPPDRDEKLFF
TRBV12-3/TRBV12-4	many	TRBJ2-1	-	TGTGCCAGCAGTTTAATTCCAGTTATGAATGAGCAGTTCTTC	CASSLIPVMNEQFF
TRBV6-2/TRBV6-3	few	TRBJ2-2	TRBD1	TGTGCCAGCAGTACGACAGGGGGCTGGGGGGAGCTGTTTTTT	CASSTTGGWGELFF
TRBV7-3	-	TRBJ2-1	TRBD2	TGTGCCAGCAGCCCGTTAGCGGGGGGGCTCAATGAGCAGTTCTTC	CASSPLAGGLNEQFF
TRBV4-3	-	TRBJ2-3	-	TGCGCCAGCAGCCAAGATTTCAGGGGATCTAGCACAGATACGCAGTATTTT	CASSQDFRGSSTDTQYF
TRBV6-5	-	TRBJ2-1	-	TGTGCCAGCAGTTATCAAGTCGGGGGCAACTACAATGAGCAGTTCTTC	CASSYQVGGNYNEQFF
TRBV9	few	TRBJ2-6	-	TGTGCCAGCAGCGTAGGGGGAACTGGGGCCAACGTCCTGACTTTC	CASSVGGTGANVLTF
TRBV4-2	few	TRBJ1-2	TRBD1	TGTGCCAGCAGCCGGGGACAGGGGCACGATGGCTACACCTTC	CASSRGQGHDGYTF
TRBV7-2	-	TRBJ2-1	-	TGTGCCAGCACCCGTTCCCCCCAAAATGAGCAGTTCTTC	CASTRSPQNEQFF
TRBV7-7	many	TRBJ2-1	-	TGTGCCAGCAGCCTTCTCCAGGGAGGATCCTACAATGAGCAGTTCTTC	CASSLLQGGSYNEQFF
TRBV7-2	-	TRBJ2-1	-	TGTGCCAGCAGCCCAAGGGGAAGTTACAATGAGCAGTTCTTC	CASSPRGSYNEQFF
TRBV2	few	TRBJ2-5	-	TGTGCCAGCACCCCGGAGGTTGAAGAGACCCAGTACTTC	CASTPEVEETQYF
TRBV6-4	few	TRBJ2-1	TRBD2	TGTGCCAGCAGTGAAAAAGCGGGGGGGTACAATGAGCAGTTCTTC	CASSEKAGGYNEQFF
TRBV7-2	few	TRBJ2-2	-	TGTGCCAGCAGCTTTGAAGGATTCACCGGGGAGCTGTTTTTT	CASSFEGFTGELFF
TRBV12-3/TRBV12-4	many	TRBJ2-1	TRBD2	TGTGCCAGCAGGTCCGGGACTAGCGGGGCCAATGAGCAGTTCTTC	CASRSGTSGANEQFF
TRBV27	-	TRBJ2-7	-	TGTGCCAGCTGGGACCGCCAAACACCCTACGAGCAGTACTTC	CASWDRQTPYEQYF
TRBV2	-	TRBJ2-3	-	TGTGCCAGCAGTGAACGGGGGTCCACACCAGATACGCAGTATTTT	CASSERGSTPDTQYF
TRBV30	-	TRBJ2-2	TRBD2	TGTGCCTGGAATCGCGGGGGAGGGGAGCTGTTTTTT	CAWNRGGGELFF
TRBV20-1	-	TRBJ1-1	TRBD1	TGCAGTGCTAGACTCCCGACAGGGGTGAACACTGAAGCTTTCTTT	CSARLPTGVNTEAFF
TRBV5-1	many	TRBJ2-3	-	TGCGCCAGCAGCCAGATGGATGGAGATACGCAGTATTTT	CASSQMDGDTQYF
TRBV7-2	few	TRBJ1-3	-	TGTGCCAGCTCTACCAGCTCTGGAAACACCATATATTTT	CASSTSSGNTIYF
TRBV5-1	many	TRBJ2-1	-	TGCGCCAGCAGTATAGGTTGGAATGAGCAGTTCTTC	CASSIGWNEQFF
TRBV7-3	many	TRBJ2-1	-	TGTGCCAGCAGCTTAGACGTGTCCGGGACATTCAATGAGCAGTTCTTC	CASSLDVSGTFNEQFF